This paragraph reports one T cell receptor beta chain. Its specificity is unknown. These data are taken from a study of cytomegalovirus exposure and HLA in healthy donors. The study, taken as a whole, reports: Overall, roughly 150 TCR beta chains were annotated as cytomegalovirus-associated. There were some public TCRs occurring in many donors, but most TCR sequences were rare. Later, an analysis found that TCR clusters from the first cohort tended to co-occur in the roughly 110 validation repertoires. High sensitivity and specificity were reportedly achieved when the classifier diagnosed cytomegalovirus status.

Sequencing was performed with immunoSEQ multiplex PCR; in TCRdb, only in-frame clones are kept and a portion is missing. The sample has 90,000 to 140,000 clones; around 86% are singletons. V lost 6 bases, J lost 3 bases, and 10 bases lay in between. This CDR3 contains 13 residues. The receptor comes from a woman between 18 and 29 years old in good health and CMV-seropositive. The rearrangement links TRBV5-7 to TRBJ1-5, with D possibly TRBD1 on 5 matching bases. TRBV5-7 is designated an ORF whose function remains uncertain. Sequenced material: PBMCs. The CDR3: CASKQAANQPQHF. The CDR3 bases are TGTGCCAGCAAACAGGCGGCCAATCAGCCCCAGCATTTT.